This T cell receptor (beta chain) emerged from a study of cytomegalovirus exposure and HLA in healthy donors. Whole-study results and caveats: Rare TCR sequences predominated, though certain public TCRs were found in many donors. In an earlier analysis, in some 500 donors, most V segments appeared productive either ~90% or ~30% of the time.

PCR amplification relied on 60 Vbeta primers (plus 13 Jbeta primers). Profiling relied on immunoSEQ multiplex PCR, and the TCRdb table lists in-frame clones only, not all of them. Of roughly 150,000 clones listed, roughly 84% are singletons. For this clone: Its specificity is unknown.

The V gene's germline CDR1 is SGHVS and CDR2 FNYEAQ. V shed 5 bases, J shed 2 bases, and the junction held 7 bases outside the gene matches. The CDR3 is 16 residues long. This cohort consisted of healthy bone marrow donors. The sample comprised PBMCs. This clonotype was obtained from a boy aged 2-9 years in good health and CMV-seronegative. V and J are TRBV7-6 and TRBJ1-3; 9 bases map to TRBD1. CDR3 protein: CASSLGTGRTGNTIYF. Written as DNA, the CDR3 is TGTGCCAGCAGCCTTGGGACAGGGCGAACTGGAAACACCATATATTTT.